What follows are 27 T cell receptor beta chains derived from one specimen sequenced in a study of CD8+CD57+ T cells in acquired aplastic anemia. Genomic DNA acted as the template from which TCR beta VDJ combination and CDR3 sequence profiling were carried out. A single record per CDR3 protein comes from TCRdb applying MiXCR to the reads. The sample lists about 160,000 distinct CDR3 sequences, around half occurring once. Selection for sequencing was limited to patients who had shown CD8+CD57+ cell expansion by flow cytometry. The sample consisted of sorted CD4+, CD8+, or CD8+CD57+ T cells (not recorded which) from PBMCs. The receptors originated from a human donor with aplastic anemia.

The CDR3 region is CASIMAGGAYEQYF. The CDR3 DNA follows: TGTGCCAGCATTATGGCGGGAGGAGCCTACGAGCAGTACTTC. V usage is TRBV2 and J usage is TRBJ2-7; 8 bases are a match to TRBD2. The V gene end was trimmed by 7 bases and the J gene end by 2 bases; junction bases not matched to a gene: 7. The CDR3 runs 14 residues. Germline loops: CDR1 SNHLY, CDR2 FYNNEI.

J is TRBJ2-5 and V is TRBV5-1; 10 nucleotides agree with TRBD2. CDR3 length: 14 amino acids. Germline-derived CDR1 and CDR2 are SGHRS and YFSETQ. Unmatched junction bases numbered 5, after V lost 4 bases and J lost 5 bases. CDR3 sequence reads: CASSALAGWETQYF. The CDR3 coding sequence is TGCGCCAGCAGCGCACTAGCGGGGTGGGAGACCCAGTACTTC.

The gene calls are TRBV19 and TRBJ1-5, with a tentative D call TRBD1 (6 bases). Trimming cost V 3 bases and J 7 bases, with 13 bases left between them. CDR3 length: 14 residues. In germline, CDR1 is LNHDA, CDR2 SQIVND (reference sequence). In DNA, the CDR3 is TGTGCCAGTAGTATGGGGGGGGGGCAGCAGCCCCAGCATTTT. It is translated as CASSMGGGQQPQHF.

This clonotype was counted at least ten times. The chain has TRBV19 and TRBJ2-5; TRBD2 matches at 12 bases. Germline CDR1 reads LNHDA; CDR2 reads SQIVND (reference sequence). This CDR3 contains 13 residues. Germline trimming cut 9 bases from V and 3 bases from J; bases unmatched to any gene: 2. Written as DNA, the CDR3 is TGTGCCAGCCGGACTAGCGGGGAAGAGACCCAGTACTTC. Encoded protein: CASRTSGEETQYF.

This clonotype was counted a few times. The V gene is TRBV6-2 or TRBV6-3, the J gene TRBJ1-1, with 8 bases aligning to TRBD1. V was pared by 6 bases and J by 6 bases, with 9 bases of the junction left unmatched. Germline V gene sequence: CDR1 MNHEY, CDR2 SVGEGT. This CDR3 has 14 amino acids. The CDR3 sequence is CASRLSDRGAEAFF. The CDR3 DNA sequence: TGTGCCAGCAGACTATCAGACAGGGGAGCTGAAGCTTTCTTT.

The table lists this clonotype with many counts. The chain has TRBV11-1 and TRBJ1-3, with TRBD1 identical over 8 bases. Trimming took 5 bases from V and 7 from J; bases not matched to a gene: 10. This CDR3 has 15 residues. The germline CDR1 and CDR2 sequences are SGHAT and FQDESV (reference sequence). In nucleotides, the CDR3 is TGTGCCAGCAGCAACGGACAGGGTACTACTAACACCATATATTTT. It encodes CASSNGQGTTNTIYF.

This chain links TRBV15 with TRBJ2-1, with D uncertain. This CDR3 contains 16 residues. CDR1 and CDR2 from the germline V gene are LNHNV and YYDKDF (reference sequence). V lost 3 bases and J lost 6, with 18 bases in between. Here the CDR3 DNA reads TGTGCCACCAGCAGTTTAGGGCAGGCGGTACGCAATGAGCAGTTCTTC. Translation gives CATSSLGQAVRNEQFF.

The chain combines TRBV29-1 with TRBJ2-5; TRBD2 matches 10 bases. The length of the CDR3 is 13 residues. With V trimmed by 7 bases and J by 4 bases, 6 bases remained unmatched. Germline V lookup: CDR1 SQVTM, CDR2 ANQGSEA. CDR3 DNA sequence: TGCAGCGCAGGACTAGCGGCTAGAGAGACCCAGTACTTC. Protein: CSAGLAARETQYF. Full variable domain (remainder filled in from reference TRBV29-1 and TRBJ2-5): SAVISQKPSRDICQRGTSLTIQCQVDSQVTMMFWYRQQPGQSLTLIATANQGSEATYESGFVIDKFPISRPNLTFSTLTVSNMSPEDSSIYLCSAGLAARETQYFGPGTRLLVL.

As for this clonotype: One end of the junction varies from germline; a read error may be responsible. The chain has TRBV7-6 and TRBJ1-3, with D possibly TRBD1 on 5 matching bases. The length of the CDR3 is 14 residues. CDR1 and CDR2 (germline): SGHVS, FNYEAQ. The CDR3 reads CVSSLMGLGNTIYF. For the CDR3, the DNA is TGTGTCAGCAGCTTGATGGGGCTAGGAAACACCATATATTTT.

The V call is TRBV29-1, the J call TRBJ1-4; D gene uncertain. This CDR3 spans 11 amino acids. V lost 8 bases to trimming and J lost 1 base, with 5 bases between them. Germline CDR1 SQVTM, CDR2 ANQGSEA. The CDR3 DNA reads TGCAGCTCCCTAACTAATGAAAAACTGTTTTTT. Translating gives CSSLTNEKLFF.

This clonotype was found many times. CDR3 amino acids: CSVDPRDTYGYTF. The CDR3 DNA follows: TGCAGCGTTGATCCCCGGGACACCTATGGCTACACCTTC. V gene TRBV29-1 combines with J gene TRBJ1-2; D may be TRBD1 (6 bases). The germline V gene has CDR1 SQVTM and CDR2 ANQGSEA. Deletions cut 3 bases from V and 4 bases from J, with 12 bases between. This CDR3 region has 13 residues.

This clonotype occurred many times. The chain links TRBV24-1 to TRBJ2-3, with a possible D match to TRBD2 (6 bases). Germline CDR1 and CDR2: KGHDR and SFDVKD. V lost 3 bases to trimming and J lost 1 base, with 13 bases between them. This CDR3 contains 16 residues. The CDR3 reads CATSDPGGSGTDTQYF. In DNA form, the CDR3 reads TGTGCCACCAGTGATCCAGGAGGGAGCGGCACAGATACGCAGTATTTT.

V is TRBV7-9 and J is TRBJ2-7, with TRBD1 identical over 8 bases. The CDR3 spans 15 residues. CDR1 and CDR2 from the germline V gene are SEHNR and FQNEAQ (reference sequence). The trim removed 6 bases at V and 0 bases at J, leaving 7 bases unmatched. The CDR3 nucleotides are TGTGCCAGCAGGTCACAGGGGGGATCCTCCTACGAGCAGTACGTC. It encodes CASRSQGGSSYEQYV.

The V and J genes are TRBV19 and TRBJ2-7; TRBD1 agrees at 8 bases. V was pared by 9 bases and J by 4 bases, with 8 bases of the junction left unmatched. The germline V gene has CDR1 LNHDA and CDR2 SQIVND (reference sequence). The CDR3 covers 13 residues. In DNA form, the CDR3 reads TGTGCCAGCGAGACAGGGGTGTCGTACGAGCAGTACTTC. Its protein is CASETGVSYEQYF.

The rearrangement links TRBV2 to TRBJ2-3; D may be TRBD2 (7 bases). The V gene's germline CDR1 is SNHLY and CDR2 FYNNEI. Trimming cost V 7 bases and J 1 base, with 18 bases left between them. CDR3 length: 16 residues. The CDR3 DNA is TGTGCCAGCACAAAGGGGGGGGGCGGACGCACAGATACGCAGTATTTT. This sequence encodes CASTKGGGGRTDTQYF.

CDR3 sequence (DNA): TGTGCCAGTAGGCAGGGGGCGAACACTGAAGCTTTCTTT. It codes for CASRQGANTEAFF. The rearrangement links TRBV19 to TRBJ1-1; 8 bases are shared with TRBD1. CDR3 size: 13 residues. Trimming cost V 6 bases and J 1 base; bases outside gene matches: 1. CDR1 is LNHDA, CDR2 SQIVND, per germline (reference sequence). The whole variable domain, remainder taken from reference TRBV19 and TRBJ1-1, is DGGITQSPKYLFRKEGQNVTLSCEQNLNHDAMYWYRQDPGQGLRLIYYSQIVNDFQKGDIAEGYSVSREKKESFPLTVTSAQKNPTAFYLCASRQGANTEAFFGQGTRLTVV.

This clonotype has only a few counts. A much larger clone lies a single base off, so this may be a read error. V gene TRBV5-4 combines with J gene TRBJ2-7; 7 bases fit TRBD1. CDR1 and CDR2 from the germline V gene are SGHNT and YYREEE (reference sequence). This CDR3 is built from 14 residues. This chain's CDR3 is CASSEGQPSYGQYF. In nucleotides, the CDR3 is TGTGCCAGCAGCGAGGGACAGCCCTCCTACGGGCAGTACTTC. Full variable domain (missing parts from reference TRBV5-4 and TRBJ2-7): ETGVTQSPTHLIKTRGQQVTLRCSSQSGHNTVSWYQQALGQGPQFIFQYYREEENGRGNFPPRFSGLQFPNYSSELNVNALELDDSALYLCASSEGQPSYGQYFGPGTRLTVT.

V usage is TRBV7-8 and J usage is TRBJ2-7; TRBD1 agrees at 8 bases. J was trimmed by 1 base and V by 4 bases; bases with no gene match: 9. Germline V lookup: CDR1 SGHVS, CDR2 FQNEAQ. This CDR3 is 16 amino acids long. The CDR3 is CASSSRLGQGSYEQYF. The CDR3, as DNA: TGTGCCAGCAGCTCGCGGCTTGGACAGGGATCCTACGAGCAGTACTTC.

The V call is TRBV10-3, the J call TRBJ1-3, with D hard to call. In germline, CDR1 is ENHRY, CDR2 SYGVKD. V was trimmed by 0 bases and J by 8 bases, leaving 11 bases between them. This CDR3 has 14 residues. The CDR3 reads CAISESPNGDTIYF. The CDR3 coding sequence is TGTGCCATCAGTGAGTCGCCAAACGGGGACACCATATATTTT.

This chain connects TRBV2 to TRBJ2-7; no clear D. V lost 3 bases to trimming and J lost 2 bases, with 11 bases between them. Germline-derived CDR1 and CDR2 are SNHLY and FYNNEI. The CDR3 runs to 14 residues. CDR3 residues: CASSENSPAYEQYF. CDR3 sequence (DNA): TGTGCCAGCAGTGAGAATAGTCCCGCCTACGAGCAGTACTTC.

CDR3 sequence reads: CATSRGQEETQYF. The CDR3 DNA sequence: TGTGCCACCAGCCGGGGACAGGAGGAGACCCAGTACTTC. This rearrangement joins TRBV24-1 to TRBJ2-5; 8 positions agree with TRBD1. The ends lost 7 bases at V and 5 bases at J; junction bases unmatched: 5. Germline lookup yields CDR1 KGHDR and CDR2 SFDVKD. The CDR3 is 13 amino acids.

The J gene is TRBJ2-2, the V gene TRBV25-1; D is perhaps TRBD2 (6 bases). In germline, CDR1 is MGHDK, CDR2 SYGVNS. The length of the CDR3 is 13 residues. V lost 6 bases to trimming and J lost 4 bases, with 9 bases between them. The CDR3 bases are TGTGCCAGCAGCGGGACTCGCACCGGGGAGCTGTTTTTT. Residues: CASSGTRTGELFF. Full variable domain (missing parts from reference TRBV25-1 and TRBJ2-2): EADIYQTPRYLVIGTGKKITLECSQTMGHDKMYWYQQDPGMELHLIHYSYGVNSTEKGDLSSESTVSRIRTEHFPLTLESARPSHTSQYLCASSGTRTGELFFGEGSRLTVL.

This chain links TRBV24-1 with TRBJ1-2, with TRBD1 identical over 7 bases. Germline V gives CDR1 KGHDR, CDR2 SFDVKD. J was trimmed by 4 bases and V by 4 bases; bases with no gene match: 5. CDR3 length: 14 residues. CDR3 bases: TGTGCCACCAGTGAAGCGACAGGGCGCTATGGCTACACCTTC. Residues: CATSEATGRYGYTF.

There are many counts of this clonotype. The CDR3, as DNA: TGCAGTGCTCACGACAGGCGCTTAGATAATTCACCCCTCCACTTT. It yields the protein CSAHDRRLDNSPLHF. The rearrangement uses TRBV20-1 and TRBJ1-6; TRBD1 might be the D (6 bases). Trimming stripped 5 bases from V and 5 bases from J, with 16 bases between. The CDR3 is made up of 15 amino acids. Germline V CDR1 and CDR2: DFQATT, SNEGSKA (reference sequence).

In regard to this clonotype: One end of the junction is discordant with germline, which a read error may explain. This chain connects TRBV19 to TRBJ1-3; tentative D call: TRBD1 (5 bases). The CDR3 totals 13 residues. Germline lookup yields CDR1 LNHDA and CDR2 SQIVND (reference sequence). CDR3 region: CASSRQPGNTMYF. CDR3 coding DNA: TGTGCCAGTAGCCGACAGCCTGGAAACACCATGTATTTC.

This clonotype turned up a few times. CDR3 nucleotide sequence: TGTGCCAGCTCACCAGGGTATGGCTACACCTTC. Translated, it gives CASSPGYGYTF. The chain carries TRBV9 and TRBJ1-2; D possibly corresponds to TRBD1 (5 bases). V shed 7 bases and J shed 5 bases, with 9 bases lying between them. CDR1 is SGDLS and CDR2 is YYNGEE in the germline V gene. This CDR3 spans 11 amino acids. The variable domain in full, completed from reference TRBV9 and TRBJ1-2, reads DSGVTQTPKHLITATGQRVTLRCSPRSGDLSVYWYQQSLDQGLQFLIQYYNGEERAKGNILERFSAQQFPDLHSELNLSSLELGDSALYFCASSPGYGYTFGSGTRLTVV.

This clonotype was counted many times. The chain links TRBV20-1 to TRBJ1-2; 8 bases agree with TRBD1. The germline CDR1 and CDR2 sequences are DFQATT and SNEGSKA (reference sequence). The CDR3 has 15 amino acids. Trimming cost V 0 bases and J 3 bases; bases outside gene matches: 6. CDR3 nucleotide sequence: TGCAGTGCTAGAGACCCCACAGGGGGGGACTATGGCTACACCTTC. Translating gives CSARDPTGGDYGYTF.